This T cell receptor (beta chain) was observed in a study of shared clonotypes between healthy human individuals. This CDR3 is built from 15 residues. V was clipped by 2 bases and J by 4 bases; unmatched bases: 7. Per the germline V gene, CDR1 is SGHRS and CDR2 is YFSETQ. Profiling relied on immunoSEQ multiplex PCR, and the TCRdb table lists in-frame clones only, not all of them. The sample contains a few million clones, just under 95% of which appear only once. Sequencing was performed on naive CD4+ T cells from PBMCs. The subset denotes: CD45RA+ positively selected. J is TRBJ2-5 and V is TRBV5-1, with 8 positions matching TRBD1. This receptor was obtained from a man younger than 35 in good health. Some clones in this sample may be carry-over from other donors' samples. This CDR3 is CASSFLTGAGETQYF. The CDR3 DNA reads as TGCGCCAGCAGCTTTTTGACAGGGGCGGGAGAGACCCAGTACTTC.